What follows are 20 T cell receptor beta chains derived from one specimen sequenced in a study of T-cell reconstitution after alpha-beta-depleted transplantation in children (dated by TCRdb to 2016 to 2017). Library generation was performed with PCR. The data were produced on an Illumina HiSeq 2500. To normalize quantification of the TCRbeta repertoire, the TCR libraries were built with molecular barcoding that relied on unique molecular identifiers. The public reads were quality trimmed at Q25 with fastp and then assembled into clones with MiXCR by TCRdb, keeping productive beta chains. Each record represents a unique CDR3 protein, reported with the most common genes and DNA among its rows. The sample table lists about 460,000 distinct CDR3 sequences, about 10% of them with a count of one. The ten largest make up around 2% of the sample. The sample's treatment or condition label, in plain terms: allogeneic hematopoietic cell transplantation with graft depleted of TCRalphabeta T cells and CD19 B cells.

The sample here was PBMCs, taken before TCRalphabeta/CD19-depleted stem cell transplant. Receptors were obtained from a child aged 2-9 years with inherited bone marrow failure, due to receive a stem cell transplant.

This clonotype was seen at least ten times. CDR3 protein: CASSQAGSETQYF. CDR3 bases: TGTGCCAGCAGCCAAGCAGGGTCGGAGACCCAGTACTTC. V gene TRBV7-9 combines with J gene TRBJ2-5, with D possibly TRBD1 on 5 matching bases. Germline V CDR1 and CDR2: SEHNR, FQNEAQ (reference sequence). Trimming removed 5 bases from V and 5 bases from J, with 12 bases in between. The CDR3 is 13 residues long.

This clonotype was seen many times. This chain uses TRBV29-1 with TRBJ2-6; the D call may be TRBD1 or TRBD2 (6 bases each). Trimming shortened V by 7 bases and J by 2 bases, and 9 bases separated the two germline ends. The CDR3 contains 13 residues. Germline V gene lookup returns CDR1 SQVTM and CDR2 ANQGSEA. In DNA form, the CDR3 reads TGCAGCGCAAGGGGGGCTGGGGCCAACGTCCTGACTTTC. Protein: CSARGAGANVLTF.

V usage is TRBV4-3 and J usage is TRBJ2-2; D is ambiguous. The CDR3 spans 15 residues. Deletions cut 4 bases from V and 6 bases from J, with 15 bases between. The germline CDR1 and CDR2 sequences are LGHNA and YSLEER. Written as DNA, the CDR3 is TGCGCCAGCAGCCGGACGGTTGGGTTAGCCGGGGAGCTGTTTTTT. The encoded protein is CASSRTVGLAGELFF.

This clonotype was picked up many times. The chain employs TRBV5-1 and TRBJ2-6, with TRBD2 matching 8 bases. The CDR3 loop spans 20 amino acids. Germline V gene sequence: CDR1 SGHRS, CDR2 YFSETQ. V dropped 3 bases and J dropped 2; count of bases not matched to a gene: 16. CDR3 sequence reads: CASSSGFWERERTGANVLTF. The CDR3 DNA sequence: TGCGCCAGCAGCTCCGGCTTTTGGGAGCGGGAGCGGACTGGGGCCAACGTCCTGACTTTC.

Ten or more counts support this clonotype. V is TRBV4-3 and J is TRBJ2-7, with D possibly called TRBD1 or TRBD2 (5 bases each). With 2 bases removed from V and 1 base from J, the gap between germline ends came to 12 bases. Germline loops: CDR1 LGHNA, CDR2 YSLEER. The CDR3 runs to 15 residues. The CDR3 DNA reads TGCGCCAGCAGCCAATACCGAGGGGTTTCCTACGAGCAGTACTTC. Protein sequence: CASSQYRGVSYEQYF.

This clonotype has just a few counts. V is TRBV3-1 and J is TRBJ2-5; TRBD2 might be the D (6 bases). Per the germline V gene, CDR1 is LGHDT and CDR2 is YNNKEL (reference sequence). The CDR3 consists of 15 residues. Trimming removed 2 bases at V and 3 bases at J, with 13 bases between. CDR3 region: CASSQFRGNEETQYF. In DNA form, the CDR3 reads TGTGCCAGCAGCCAATTCCGCGGGAACGAAGAGACCCAGTACTTC.

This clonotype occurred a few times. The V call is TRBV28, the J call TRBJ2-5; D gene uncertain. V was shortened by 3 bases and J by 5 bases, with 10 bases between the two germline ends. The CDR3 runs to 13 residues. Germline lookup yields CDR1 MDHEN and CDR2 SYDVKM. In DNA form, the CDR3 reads TGTGCCAGCAGTTTCCCGGGTCCCGAGACCCAGTACTTC. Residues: CASSFPGPETQYF.

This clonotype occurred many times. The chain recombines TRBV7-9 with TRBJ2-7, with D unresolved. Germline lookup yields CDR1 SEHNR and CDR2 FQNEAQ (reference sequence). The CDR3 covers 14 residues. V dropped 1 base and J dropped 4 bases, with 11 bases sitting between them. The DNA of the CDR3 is TGTGCCAGCAGCTTAGAAAATGTGGGGTACGAGCAGTACTTC. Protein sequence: CASSLENVGYEQYF.

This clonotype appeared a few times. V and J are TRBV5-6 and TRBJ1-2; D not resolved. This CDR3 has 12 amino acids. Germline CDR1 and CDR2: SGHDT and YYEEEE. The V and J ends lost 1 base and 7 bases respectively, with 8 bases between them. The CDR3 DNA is TGTGCCAGCAGCTTGCAGGCGGGTGGCTACACCTTC. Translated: CASSLQAGGYTF.

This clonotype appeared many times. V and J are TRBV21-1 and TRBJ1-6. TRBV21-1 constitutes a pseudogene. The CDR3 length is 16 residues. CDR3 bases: TGTGCCAGCAGCAAAGGGGAGATTCGATTATATTCACCCCTCCACTTT. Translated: CASSKGEIRLYSPLHF.

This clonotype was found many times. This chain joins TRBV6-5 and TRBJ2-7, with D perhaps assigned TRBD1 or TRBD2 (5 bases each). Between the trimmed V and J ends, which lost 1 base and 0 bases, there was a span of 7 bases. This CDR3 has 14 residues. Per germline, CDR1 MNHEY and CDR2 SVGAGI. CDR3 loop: CASSYWDGSYEQYF. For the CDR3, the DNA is TGTGCCAGCAGTTACTGGGACGGCTCCTACGAGCAGTACTTC.

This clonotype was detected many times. CDR3 residues: CSAHDRGLNEQYF. In DNA, the CDR3 is TGCAGTGCTCATGACAGGGGGCTCAACGAGCAGTACTTC. The chain links TRBV20-1 to TRBJ2-7; 10 nucleotides match TRBD1. V lost 5 bases and J lost 5; bases outside the gene matches: 6. Germline V gives CDR1 DFQATT, CDR2 SNEGSKA (reference sequence). The CDR3 totals 13 residues.

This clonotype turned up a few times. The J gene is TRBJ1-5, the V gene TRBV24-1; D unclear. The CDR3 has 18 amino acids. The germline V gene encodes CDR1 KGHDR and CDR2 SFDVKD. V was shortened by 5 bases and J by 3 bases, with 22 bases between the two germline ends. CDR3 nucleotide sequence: TGTGCCACCAGTGCCCGGCCAGGTCCTTACCCTTACAATCAGCCCCAGCATTTT. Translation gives CATSARPGPYPYNQPQHF.

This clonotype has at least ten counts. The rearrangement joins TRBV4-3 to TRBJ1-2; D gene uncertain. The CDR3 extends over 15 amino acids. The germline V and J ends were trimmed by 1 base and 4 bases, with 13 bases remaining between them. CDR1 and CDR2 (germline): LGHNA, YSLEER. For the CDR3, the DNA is TGCGCCAGCAGCCAAGTTACCAGTCCAACCTATGGCTACACCTTC. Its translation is CASSQVTSPTYGYTF.

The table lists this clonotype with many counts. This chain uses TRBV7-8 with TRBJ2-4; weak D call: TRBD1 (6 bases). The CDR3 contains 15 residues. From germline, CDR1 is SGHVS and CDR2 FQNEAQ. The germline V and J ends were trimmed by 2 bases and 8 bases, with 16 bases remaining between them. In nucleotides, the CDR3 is TGTGCCAGCAGCTTATATCCCCAGGGGCGGGACATTCAGTACTTC. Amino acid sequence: CASSLYPQGRDIQYF.

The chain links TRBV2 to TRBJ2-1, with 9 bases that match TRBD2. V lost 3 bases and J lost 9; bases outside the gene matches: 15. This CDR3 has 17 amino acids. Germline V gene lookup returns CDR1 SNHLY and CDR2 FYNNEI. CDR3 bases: TGTGCCAGCAGTGACTCCATAGCGGGAGCCCGACACTCTGAGCAGTTCTTC. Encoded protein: CASSDSIAGARHSEQFF.

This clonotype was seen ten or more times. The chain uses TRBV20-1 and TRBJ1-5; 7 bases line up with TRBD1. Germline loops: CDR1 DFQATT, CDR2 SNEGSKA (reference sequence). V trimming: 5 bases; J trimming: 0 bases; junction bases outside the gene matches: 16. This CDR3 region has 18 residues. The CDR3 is CSAPPNLRQGPSNQPQHF. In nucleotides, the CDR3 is TGCAGTGCTCCTCCGAACCTCCGACAGGGCCCTAGCAATCAGCCCCAGCATTTT.

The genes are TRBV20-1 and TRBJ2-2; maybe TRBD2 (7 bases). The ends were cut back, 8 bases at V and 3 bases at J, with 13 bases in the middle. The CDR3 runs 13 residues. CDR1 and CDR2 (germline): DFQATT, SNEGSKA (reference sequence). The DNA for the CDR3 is TGCAGTTACAGGGAGGGGGACACCGGGGAGCTGTTTTTT. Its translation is CSYREGDTGELFF.

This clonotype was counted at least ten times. The CDR3 spells CASSPGPSQETQYF. In DNA form, the CDR3 reads TGCGCCAGCAGCCCGGGACCGAGCCAAGAGACCCAGTACTTC. The chain uses TRBV5-1 and TRBJ2-5; possibly TRBD1 or TRBD2 for D (5 bases each). This CDR3 is built from 14 residues. Germline V gene lookup returns CDR1 SGHRS and CDR2 YFSETQ. Trimming took off 4 bases at V and 1 base at J, with 11 bases between the two ends.

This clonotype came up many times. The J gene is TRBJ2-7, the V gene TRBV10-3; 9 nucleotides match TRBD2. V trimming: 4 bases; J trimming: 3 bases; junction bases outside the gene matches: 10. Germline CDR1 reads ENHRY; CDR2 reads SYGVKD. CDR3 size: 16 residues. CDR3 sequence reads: CAISGLADKPLYEQYF. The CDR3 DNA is TGTGCCATCAGTGGACTAGCGGATAAACCACTCTACGAGCAGTACTTC.